This record concerns one T cell receptor beta chain sequence. What it recognizes is unknown. TCRdb re-called the RT-PCR reads through MiXCR, storing one row per CDR3 protein. The sample has 550,000 to 800,000 distinct CDR3 sequences, 15% to 18% seen once. V dropped 3 bases and J dropped 4 bases, with 7 bases sitting between them. The CDR3 is 13 residues long. Looked up from germline, CDR1 is SGDLS and CDR2 is YYNGEE. The sample originates from a study of response to subunit inactivated influenza vaccine. General observations from the study: With each seasonal influenza vaccination, the authors suggested, few new T cells are recruited.

The TCR was taken from a man over 45 who received an inactivated influenza vaccine. The sample in question was PBMCs from blood, obtained approximately 12 days after vaccination. V usage is TRBV9 and J usage is TRBJ2-2; maybe TRBD1 (5 bases). The CDR3 is CASSGRVTGELFF. The DNA of the CDR3 is TGTGCCAGCAGCGGCAGGGTCACCGGGGAGCTGTTTTTT. Full variable domain (outside the CDR3, taken from reference TRBV9 and TRBJ2-2): DSGVTQTPKHLITATGQRVTLRCSPRSGDLSVYWYQQSLDQGLQFLIQYYNGEERAKGNILERFSAQQFPDLHSELNLSSLELGDSALYFCASSGRVTGELFFGEGSRLTVL.